This entry is about one T cell receptor (beta chain). This table comes from immunoSEQ multiplex PCR, and its TCRdb copy is limited to in-frame clones, with some not included. The sample records 200,000 or so clones, around 94% being singletons. The sample is drawn from a study of control samples from healthy donors and cancer patients. CDR1 and CDR2 from the germline V gene are LNHNV and YYDKDF (reference sequence). This CDR3 region has 15 residues. V lost 5 bases, J lost 5 bases, and 6 bases stayed unmatched. The chain employs TRBV15 and TRBJ1-4; 9 bases are a match to TRBD1. Sequencing was carried out using blood. This TCR was sampled from a man aged 45-60 years in good health. The CDR3 spells CATSAQDRGNEKLFF. CDR3 bases: TGTGCCACCAGCGCTCAGGACAGGGGAAATGAAAAACTGTTTTTT.